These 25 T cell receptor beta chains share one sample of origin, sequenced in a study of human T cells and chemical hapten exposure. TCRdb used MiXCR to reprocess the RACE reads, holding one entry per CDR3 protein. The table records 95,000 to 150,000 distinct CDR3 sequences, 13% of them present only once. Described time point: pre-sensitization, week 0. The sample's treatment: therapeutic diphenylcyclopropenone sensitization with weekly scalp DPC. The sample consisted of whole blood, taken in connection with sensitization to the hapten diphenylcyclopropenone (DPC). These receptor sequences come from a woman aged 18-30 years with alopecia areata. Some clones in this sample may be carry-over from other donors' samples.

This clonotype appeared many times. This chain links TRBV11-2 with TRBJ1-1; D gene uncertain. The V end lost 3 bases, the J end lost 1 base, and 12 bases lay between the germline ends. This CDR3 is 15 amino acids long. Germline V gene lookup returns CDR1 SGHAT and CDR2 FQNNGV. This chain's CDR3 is CASSFTHTKNTEAFF. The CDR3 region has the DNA TGTGCCAGCAGCTTCACCCACACGAAGAACACTGAAGCTTTCTTT. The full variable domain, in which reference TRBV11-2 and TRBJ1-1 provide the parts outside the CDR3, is EAGVAQSPRYKIIEKRQSVAFWCNPISGHATLYWYQQILGQGPKLLIQFQNNGVVDDSQLPKDRFSAERLKGVDSTLKIQPAKLEDSAVYLCASSFTHTKNTEAFFGQGTRLTVV.

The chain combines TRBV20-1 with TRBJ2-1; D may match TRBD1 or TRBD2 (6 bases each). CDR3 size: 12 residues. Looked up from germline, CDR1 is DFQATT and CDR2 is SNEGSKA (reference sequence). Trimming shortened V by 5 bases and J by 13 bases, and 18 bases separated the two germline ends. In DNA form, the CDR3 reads TGCAGTGCTCCCCCTAGGGGGGCTCCTCAGTTCTTC. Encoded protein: CSAPPRGAPQFF.

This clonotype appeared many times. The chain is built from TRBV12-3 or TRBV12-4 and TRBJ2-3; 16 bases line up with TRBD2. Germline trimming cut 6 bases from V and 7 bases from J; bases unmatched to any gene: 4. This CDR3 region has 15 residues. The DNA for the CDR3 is TGTGCCAGCAGGGGACTAGCGGGGGGGCAAAATACGCAGTATTTT. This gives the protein CASRGLAGGQNTQYF.

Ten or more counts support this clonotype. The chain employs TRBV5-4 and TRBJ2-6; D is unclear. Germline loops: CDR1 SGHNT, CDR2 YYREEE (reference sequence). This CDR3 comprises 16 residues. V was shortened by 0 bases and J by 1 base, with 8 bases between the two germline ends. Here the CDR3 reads CASSLGGRSGANVLTF. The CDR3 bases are TGTGCCAGCAGCTTGGGGGGTAGGTCTGGGGCCAACGTCCTGACTTTC.

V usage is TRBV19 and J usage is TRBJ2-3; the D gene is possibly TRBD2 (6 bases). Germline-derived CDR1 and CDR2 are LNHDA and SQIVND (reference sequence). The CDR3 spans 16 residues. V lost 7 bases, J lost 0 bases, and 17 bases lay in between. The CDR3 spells CASTPTGGKSTDTQYF. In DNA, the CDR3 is TGTGCCAGTACTCCCACTGGGGGGAAAAGCACAGATACGCAGTATTTT. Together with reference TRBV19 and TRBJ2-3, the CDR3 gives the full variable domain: DGGITQSPKYLFRKEGQNVTLSCEQNLNHDAMYWYRQDPGQGLRLIYYSQIVNDFQKGDIAEGYSVSREKKESFPLTVTSAQKNPTAFYLCASTPTGGKSTDTQYFGPGTRLTVL.

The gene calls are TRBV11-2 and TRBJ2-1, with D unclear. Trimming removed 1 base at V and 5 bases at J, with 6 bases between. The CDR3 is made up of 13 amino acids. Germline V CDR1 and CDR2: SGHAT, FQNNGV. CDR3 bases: TGTGCCAGCAGCTTAGGAGTCGACAATGAGCAGTTCTTC. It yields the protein CASSLGVDNEQFF. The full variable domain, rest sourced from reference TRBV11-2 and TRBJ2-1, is EAGVAQSPRYKIIEKRQSVAFWCNPISGHATLYWYQQILGQGPKLLIQFQNNGVVDDSQLPKDRFSAERLKGVDSTLKIQPAKLEDSAVYLCASSLGVDNEQFFGPGTRLTVL.

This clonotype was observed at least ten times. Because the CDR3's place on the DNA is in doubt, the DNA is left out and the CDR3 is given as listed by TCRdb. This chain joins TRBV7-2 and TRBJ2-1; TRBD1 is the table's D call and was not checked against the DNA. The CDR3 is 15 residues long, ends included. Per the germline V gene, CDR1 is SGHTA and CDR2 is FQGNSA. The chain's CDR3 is CASSLVGTGTSREFF.

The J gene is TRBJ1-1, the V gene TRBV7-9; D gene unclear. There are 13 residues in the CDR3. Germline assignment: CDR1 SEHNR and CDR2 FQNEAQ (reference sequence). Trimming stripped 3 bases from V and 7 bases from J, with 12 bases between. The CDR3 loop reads CASSFLTEGEAFF. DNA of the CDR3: TGTGCCAGCAGCTTCCTCACTGAGGGTGAAGCTTTCTTT.

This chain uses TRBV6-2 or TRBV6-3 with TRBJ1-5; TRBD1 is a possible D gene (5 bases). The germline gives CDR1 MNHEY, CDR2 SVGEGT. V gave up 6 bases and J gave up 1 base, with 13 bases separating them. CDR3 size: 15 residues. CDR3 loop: CASSWGGMSNQPQHF. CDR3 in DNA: TGTGCCAGCAGCTGGGGGGGGATGAGCAATCAGCCCCAGCATTTT.

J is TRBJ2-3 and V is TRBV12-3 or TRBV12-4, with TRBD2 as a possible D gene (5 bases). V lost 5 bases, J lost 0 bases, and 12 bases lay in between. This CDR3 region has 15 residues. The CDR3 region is CASSPGLESTDTQYF. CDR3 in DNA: TGTGCCAGCAGTCCGGGATTGGAGAGCACAGATACGCAGTATTTT.

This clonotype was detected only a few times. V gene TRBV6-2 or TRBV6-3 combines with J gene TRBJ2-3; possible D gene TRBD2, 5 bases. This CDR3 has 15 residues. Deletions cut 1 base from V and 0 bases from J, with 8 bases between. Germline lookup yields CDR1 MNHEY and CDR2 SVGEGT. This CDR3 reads CASSYFPSSTDTQYF. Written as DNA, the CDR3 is TGTGCCAGCAGTTACTTCCCTAGCAGCACAGATACGCAGTATTTT.

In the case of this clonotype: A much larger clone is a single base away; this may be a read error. The chain's CDR3 is CASSQAVQPDTQYF. The CDR3 DNA reads as TGTGCCAGCAGCCAGGCAGTTCAGCCAGATACGCAGTATTTT. The J gene is TRBJ2-3, the V gene TRBV3-1, with D uncertain. The CDR3 length is 14 residues. Germline-derived CDR1 and CDR2 are LGHDT and YNNKEL (reference sequence). Trimming removed 3 bases from V and 4 bases from J, with 11 bases in between.

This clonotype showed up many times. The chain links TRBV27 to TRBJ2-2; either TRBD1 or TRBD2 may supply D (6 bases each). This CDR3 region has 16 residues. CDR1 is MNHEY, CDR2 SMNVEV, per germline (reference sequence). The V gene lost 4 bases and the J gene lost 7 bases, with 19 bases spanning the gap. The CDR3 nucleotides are TGTGCCAGCAGTTCCCTCTTAGTGGGGGGCCACGGGGAGCTGTTTTTT. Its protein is CASSSLLVGGHGELFF.

The DNA for the CDR3 is TGCAGTGCCCCACCGGCGGACAGACAAGAGACCCAGTACTTC. Encoded protein: CSAPPADRQETQYF. This chain links TRBV20-1 with TRBJ2-5; tentatively, D is TRBD1 (6 bases). The CDR3 spans 14 residues. Between the trimmed V and J ends, which lost 6 bases and 2 bases, there was a span of 16 bases. Germline CDR1 DFQATT, CDR2 SNEGSKA (reference sequence).

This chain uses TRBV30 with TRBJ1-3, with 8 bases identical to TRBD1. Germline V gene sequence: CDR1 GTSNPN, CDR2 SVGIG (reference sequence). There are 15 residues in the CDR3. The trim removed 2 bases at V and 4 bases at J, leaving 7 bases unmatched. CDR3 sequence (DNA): TGTGCCTGGAGTCCTGGCAGGGGGCACGGAAACACCATATATTTT. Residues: CAWSPGRGHGNTIYF.

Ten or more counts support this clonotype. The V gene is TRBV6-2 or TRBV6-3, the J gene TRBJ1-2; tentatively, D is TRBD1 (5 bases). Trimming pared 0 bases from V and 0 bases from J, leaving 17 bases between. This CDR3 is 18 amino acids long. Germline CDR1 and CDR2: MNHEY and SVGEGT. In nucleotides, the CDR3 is TGTGCCAGCAGTTACTCTCCGACAGACTCTCAAGCTAACTATGGCTACACCTTC. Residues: CASSYSPTDSQANYGYTF.

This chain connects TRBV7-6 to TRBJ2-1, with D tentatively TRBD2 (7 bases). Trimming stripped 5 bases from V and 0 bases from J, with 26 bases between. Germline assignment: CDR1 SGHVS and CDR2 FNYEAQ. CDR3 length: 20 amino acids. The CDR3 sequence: CASSRIWGGARLSSYNEQFF. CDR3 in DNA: TGTGCCAGCAGCCGAATCTGGGGGGGGGCGCGTCTTAGCTCCTACAATGAGCAGTTCTTC.

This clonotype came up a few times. CDR3: CASSQDFNGPGELFF. CDR3 sequence (DNA): TGCGCCAGCAGCCAAGATTTCAACGGCCCGGGGGAGCTGTTTTTT. The rearrangement links TRBV4-3 to TRBJ2-2, with D hard to call. Trimming removed 0 bases at V and 8 bases at J, with 13 bases between. The CDR3 is 15 amino acids. Per germline, CDR1 LGHNA and CDR2 YSLEER.

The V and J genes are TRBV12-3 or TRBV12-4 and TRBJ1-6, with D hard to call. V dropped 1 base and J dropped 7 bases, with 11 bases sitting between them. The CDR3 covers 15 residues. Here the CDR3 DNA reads TGTGCCAGCAGTTTAGTCGGCAGCTCCAATTCACCCCTCCACTTT. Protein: CASSLVGSSNSPLHF.

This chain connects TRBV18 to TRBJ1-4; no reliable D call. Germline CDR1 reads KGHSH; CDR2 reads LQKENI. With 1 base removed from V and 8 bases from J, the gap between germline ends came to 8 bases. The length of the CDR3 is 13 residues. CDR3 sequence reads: CASSPRLGEKLFF. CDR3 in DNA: TGTGCCAGCTCACCACGGCTCGGGGAAAAACTGTTTTTT.

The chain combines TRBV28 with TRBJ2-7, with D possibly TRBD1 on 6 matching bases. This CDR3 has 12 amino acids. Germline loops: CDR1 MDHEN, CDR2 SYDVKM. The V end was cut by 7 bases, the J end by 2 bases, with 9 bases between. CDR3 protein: CASTRDTYEQYF. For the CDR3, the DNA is TGTGCCAGCACCCGGGACACCTACGAGCAGTACTTC.

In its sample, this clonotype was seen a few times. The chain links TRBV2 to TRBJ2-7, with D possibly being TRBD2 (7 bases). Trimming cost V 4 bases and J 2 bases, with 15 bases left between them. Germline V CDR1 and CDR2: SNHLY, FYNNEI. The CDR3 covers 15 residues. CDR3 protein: CASSVTGGLAYEQYF. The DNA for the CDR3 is TGTGCCAGCAGTGTAACCGGGGGGCTCGCCTACGAGCAGTACTTC.

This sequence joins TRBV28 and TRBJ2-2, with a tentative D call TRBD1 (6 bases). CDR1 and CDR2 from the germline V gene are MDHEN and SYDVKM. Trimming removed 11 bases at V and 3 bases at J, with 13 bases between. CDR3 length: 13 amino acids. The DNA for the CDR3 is TGTGCCGGAGGCAGGGGAGACACCGGGGAGCTGTTTTTT. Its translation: CAGGRGDTGELFF.

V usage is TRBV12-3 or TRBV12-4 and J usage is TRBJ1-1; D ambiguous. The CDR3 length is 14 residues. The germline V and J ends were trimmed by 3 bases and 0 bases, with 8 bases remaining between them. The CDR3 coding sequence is TGTGCCAGCAGTTTCGGCAGCATGAACACTGAAGCTTTCTTT. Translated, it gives CASSFGSMNTEAFF.

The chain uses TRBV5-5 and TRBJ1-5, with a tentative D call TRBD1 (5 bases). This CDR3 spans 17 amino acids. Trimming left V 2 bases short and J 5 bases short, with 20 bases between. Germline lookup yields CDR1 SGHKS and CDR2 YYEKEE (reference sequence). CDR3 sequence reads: CASSFLPPSGGDQPQHF. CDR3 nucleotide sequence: TGTGCCAGCAGCTTCCTACCACCATCGGGGGGGGATCAGCCCCAGCATTTT. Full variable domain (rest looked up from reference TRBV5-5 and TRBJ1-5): DAGVTQSPTHLIKTRGQQVTLRCSPISGHKSVSWYQQVLGQGPQFIFQYYEKEERGRGNFPDRFSARQFPNYSSELNVNALLLGDSALYLCASSFLPPSGGDQPQHFGDGTRLSIL.